The clone carrying this TCR beta chain was seen a handful of times. The antigen is undetermined. Trimming took off 5 bases at V and 0 bases at J, with 11 bases between the two ends. The CDR3 has 14 residues. Germline V CDR1 and CDR2: SEHNR, FQNEAQ (reference sequence). The record originates from a study of cytomegalovirus exposure and HLA in healthy donors. Study-level background: Most genotyped donors, over 70% of around 370, had Caucasian-associated genetic ancestry.

Study-level results: Immune exposure information comprised only CMV serostatus.

In the PCR, 60 Vbeta and 13 Jbeta primers were used. Profiled with immunoSEQ multiplex PCR; TCRdb holds only in-frame clones, not every one. The repertoire holds 90,000 to 120,000 clones, with 75% as singletons. V gene TRBV7-9 combines with J gene TRBJ2-7; D may be TRBD1 (6 bases). The material sequenced was PBMCs. The sequence came from a male donor in good health and CMV-seropositive. The CDR3, as DNA: TGTGCCAGCAGCGGACAGATGAGCTCCTACGAGCAGTACTTC. Translating it yields CASSGQMSSYEQYF.